These 8 T cell receptor beta chains were sequenced from one sample in a study of cytomegalovirus exposure and HLA in healthy donors. PCR amplification relied on 60 Vbeta primers (plus 13 Jbeta primers). TCRdb's copy holds only in-frame clones and misses some; the assay was immunoSEQ multiplex PCR. The sample has over 80,000 clones, around 73% seen once. Input material: PBMCs. These receptors were taken from a woman between 40 and 50 years old in good health and CMV-seronegative.

This sequence joins TRBV14 and TRBJ2-1; D might be TRBD1 (5 bases). The CDR3 spans 15 residues. Looked up from germline, CDR1 is SGHDN and CDR2 is FVKESK. The V gene lost 4 bases and the J gene lost 6 bases, with 16 bases spanning the gap. The CDR3 DNA sequence: TGTGCCAGCAGCCCAATAGCTGGGGCCTCCAATGAGCAGTTCTTC. It encodes CASSPIAGASNEQFF.

The chain has TRBV4-3 and TRBJ1-1; D ambiguous. Trimming took 1 base from V and 2 from J, leaving 5 bases between them. Looked up from germline, CDR1 is LGHNA and CDR2 is YSLEER. The CDR3 runs 13 residues. The CDR3 DNA sequence: TGCGCCAGCAGCCAAGCGCGAAACACTGAAGCTTTCTTT. The encoded protein is CASSQARNTEAFF.

The genes are TRBV11-2 and TRBJ1-1; 7 bases line up with TRBD1. This CDR3 spans 14 amino acids. V trimming: 4 bases; J trimming: 0 bases; junction bases outside the gene matches: 2. Germline loops: CDR1 SGHAT, CDR2 FQNNGV. CDR3 region: CASSWTGMNTEAFF. The CDR3 DNA follows: TGTGCCAGCAGCTGGACAGGTATGAACACTGAAGCTTTCTTT. Using reference TRBV11-2 and TRBJ1-1 for the parts outside the CDR3, the full variable domain is EAGVAQSPRYKIIEKRQSVAFWCNPISGHATLYWYQQILGQGPKLLIQFQNNGVVDDSQLPKDRFSAERLKGVDSTLKIQPAKLEDSAVYLCASSWTGMNTEAFFGQGTRLTVV.

The chain combines TRBV19 with TRBJ1-2; no definite D call. The V and J ends lost 2 bases and 2 bases respectively, with 6 bases between them. CDR3 length equals 13 residues. The germline V gene has CDR1 LNHDA and CDR2 SQIVND (reference sequence). CDR3 loop: CASSIRLNYGYTF. CDR3 in DNA: TGTGCCAGTAGTATAAGACTGAACTATGGCTACACCTTC. Complete variable domain (other parts from reference TRBV19 and TRBJ1-2): DGGITQSPKYLFRKEGQNVTLSCEQNLNHDAMYWYRQDPGQGLRLIYYSQIVNDFQKGDIAEGYSVSREKKESFPLTVTSAQKNPTAFYLCASSIRLNYGYTFGSGTRLTVV.

In nucleotides, the CDR3 is TGTGCCAGCAGCTCCCCGTTAGCGGGGAGCACAGATACGCAGTATTTT. It is translated as CASSSPLAGSTDTQYF. The V call is TRBV5-4, the J call TRBJ2-3; 8 nucleotides match TRBD2. V shed 3 bases and J 0 bases; nucleotides not matched to a gene: 6. The CDR3 totals 16 residues. Looked up from germline, CDR1 is SGHNT and CDR2 is YYREEE (reference sequence).

V and J are TRBV30 and TRBJ1-1; D remains unclear. Germline loops: CDR1 GTSNPN, CDR2 SVGIG (reference sequence). V dropped 6 bases and J dropped 10 bases, with 12 bases sitting between them. The CDR3 is made up of 10 amino acids. CDR3 amino acids: CACRTDRAFF. CDR3 coding DNA: TGTGCCTGCAGAACCGATCGAGCTTTCTTT.

The chain employs TRBV27 and TRBJ1-5, with unresolved D. Trimming removed 6 bases from V and 2 bases from J, with 17 bases in between. Germline values: CDR1 MNHEY, CDR2 SMNVEV (reference sequence). The CDR3 has 16 residues. CDR3 region: CASSSYRGHGNQPQHF. As DNA, the CDR3 is TGTGCCAGCAGCAGTTACAGAGGGCATGGCAATCAGCCCCAGCATTTT.

The rearrangement links TRBV7-2 to TRBJ2-7; TRBD1 is a possible D gene (5 bases). The CDR3 sequence is 14 residues long. The V end was cut by 6 bases, the J end by 6 bases, with 18 bases between. The germline V gene encodes CDR1 SGHTA and CDR2 FQGNSA. The CDR3 protein is CASRGVPASLEQYF. The CDR3 region has the DNA TGTGCCAGCAGAGGGGTCCCGGCCTCCCTCGAGCAGTACTTC.